Following are 15 T cell receptor beta chains from one sample sequenced in a study of blood T cell repertoires in COVID-19. The method was immunoSEQ multiplex PCR; TCRdb's version includes in-frame clones alone and lacks a portion of them. The data hold 190,000 or so clones, with about 87% observed a single time. Sequenced: peripheral blood. Every receptor here comes from a man aged 55 to 70 who had recovered from COVID-19.

The rearrangement uses TRBV14 and TRBJ2-3; D is possibly TRBD2 (6 bases). The germline V gene has CDR1 SGHDN and CDR2 FVKESK. There are 14 residues in the CDR3. V gave up 2 bases and J gave up 9 bases, with 15 bases separating them. The CDR3, as DNA: TGTGCCAGCAGCCAATTCCCTCAGGGAGGCACGCAGTATTTT. Translation gives CASSQFPQGGTQYF.

This clone occurred once. Other DNA sequences of this sample code for an identical CDR3. This sequence joins TRBV5-1 and TRBJ2-3; D gene unclear. The V gene's germline CDR1 is SGHRS and CDR2 YFSETQ. Between the trimmed V and J ends, which lost 4 bases and 2 bases, there was a span of 5 bases. The CDR3 totals 12 residues. The CDR3 DNA follows: TGCGCCAGCAGCCCCTCCACAGATACGCAGTATTTT. It is translated as CASSPSTDTQYF.

This sequence joins TRBV28 and TRBJ2-7; weak D call: TRBD2 (5 bases). Germline V CDR1 and CDR2: MDHEN, SYDVKM. Trimming left V 3 bases short and J 5 bases short, with 17 bases between. The CDR3 contains 15 residues. The CDR3: CASSLPQPGSHEQYF. CDR3 DNA sequence: TGTGCCAGCAGTTTGCCCCAGCCGGGGTCACACGAGCAGTACTTC.

This clone has just one count. The chain combines TRBV18 with TRBJ2-5; D is unresolved. Trimming took 2 bases from V and 1 from J, leaving 14 bases between them. The CDR3 runs to 16 residues. Germline V lookup: CDR1 KGHSH, CDR2 LQKENI. Here the CDR3 DNA reads TGTGCCAGCTCACCAAATTCTCGTGGCGGCCAAGAGACCCAGTACTTC. As protein: CASSPNSRGGQETQYF.

V is TRBV5-5 and J is TRBJ2-7; 7 bases match TRBD2. The germline V gene has CDR1 SGHKS and CDR2 YYEKEE (reference sequence). The CDR3 is 15 amino acids. V lost 0 bases, J lost 2 bases, and 5 bases stayed unmatched. CDR3 in amino acids: CASSLGLAETYEQYF. The CDR3 DNA reads as TGTGCCAGCAGCTTGGGGCTAGCGGAGACCTACGAGCAGTACTTC.

The V call is TRBV27, the J call TRBJ1-4; no clear D. In germline, CDR1 is MNHEY, CDR2 SMNVEV (reference sequence). The CDR3 consists of 14 residues. Trimming shortened V by 0 bases and J by 7 bases, and 9 bases separated the two germline ends. CDR3 DNA: TGTGCCAGCAGTTTATCGTACTCGGGTGAAAAACTGTTTTTT. Translating it yields CASSLSYSGEKLFF.

In this sample, this clone turned up a few times. The chain joins TRBV5-4 to TRBJ1-1; 8 nucleotides align to TRBD1. The CDR3 loop spans 13 amino acids. The germline CDR1 and CDR2 sequences are SGHNT and YYREEE (reference sequence). V gave up 4 bases and J gave up 3 bases; unmatched junction bases: 2. The CDR3 DNA reads TGTGCCAGCAGCCCGACAGGGGACACTGAAGCTTTCTTT. Amino acids: CASSPTGDTEAFF.

The CDR3 spells CASSSYTEAFF. CDR3 DNA: TGTGCCAGCAGTTCCTACACTGAAGCTTTCTTT. V and J are TRBV27 and TRBJ1-1, with D uncertain. Trimming removed 4 bases at V and 3 bases at J, with 3 bases between. CDR3 length: 11 residues. CDR1 is MNHEY and CDR2 is SMNVEV in the germline V gene (reference sequence).

The chain uses TRBV19 and TRBJ1-2; TRBD1 matches 9 bases. The CDR3 spans 14 residues. With V trimmed by 6 bases and J by 5 bases, 7 bases remained unmatched. Germline CDR1 LNHDA, CDR2 SQIVND (reference sequence). This CDR3 reads CASRAGTGLYGYTF. As DNA, the CDR3 is TGTGCCAGTAGGGCCGGGACAGGGCTATATGGCTACACCTTC.

J is TRBJ1-5 and V is TRBV19; 9 positions match TRBD1. CDR3 length: 13 residues. J was trimmed by 7 bases and V by 5 bases; bases with no gene match: 3. The germline CDR1 and CDR2 sequences are LNHDA and SQIVND (reference sequence). The CDR3: CASSAQGAQPQHF. The CDR3 bases are TGTGCCAGTAGTGCACAGGGGGCGCAGCCCCAGCATTTT.

The CDR3 region has the DNA TGCGCCAGCAGCTTTGCCGGGACAGGGAACACTGAAGCTTTCTTT. Its translation: CASSFAGTGNTEAFF. The chain is built from TRBV5-1 and TRBJ1-1; 8 bases align to TRBD1. The germline gives CDR1 SGHRS, CDR2 YFSETQ. Trimming cost V 2 bases and J 1 base; bases outside gene matches: 4. This CDR3 region has 15 residues. The full variable domain, in which reference TRBV5-1 and TRBJ1-1 provide the parts outside the CDR3, is KAGVTQTPRYLIKTRGQQVTLSCSPISGHRSVSWYQQTPGQGLQFLFEYFSETQRNKGNFPGRFSGRQFSNSRSEMNVSTLELGDSALYLCASSFAGTGNTEAFFGQGTRLTVV.

V is TRBV3-1 (or the pseudogene TRBV3-2) and J is TRBJ2-3, with TRBD2 matching over 7 bases. Trimming removed 11 bases from V and 2 bases from J; junction bases left unmatched: 10. CDR1 is LGHDT and CDR2 is YNNKEL in the germline V gene (reference sequence). CDR3 length: 14 amino acids. CDR3 amino acids: CASATGLLTDTQYF. The CDR3 bases are TGTGCCTCGGCCACGGGACTACTCACAGATACGCAGTATTTT.

The V and J genes are TRBV24-1 and TRBJ2-5, with 12 bases identical to TRBD1. Germline V CDR1 and CDR2: KGHDR, SFDVKD. Losses at the gene ends were 1 base for V and 5 bases for J; bases not matched to a gene: 10. The CDR3 consists of 18 residues. The CDR3, as DNA: TGTGCCACCAGTGATTTAACAATAGGGACAGGGGGCCGGGAGACCCAGTACTTC. Translated, it gives CATSDLTIGTGGRETQYF.

The chain uses TRBV7-3 and TRBJ2-5; maybe TRBD2 (7 bases). The V gene lost 4 bases and the J gene lost 4 bases, with 13 bases spanning the gap. Germline-derived CDR1 and CDR2 are SGHTA and FQGTGA. The CDR3 covers 14 residues. The CDR3 spells CASSSQGGGETQYF. Written as DNA, the CDR3 is TGTGCCAGCAGCTCCCAGGGAGGGGGAGAGACCCAGTACTTC.

CDR3 coding DNA: TGTGCCACCAGTGACCCGGCGGGGCAGCCCCAGCATTTT. It encodes CATSDPAGQPQHF. The J gene is TRBJ1-5, the V gene TRBV24-1; no clear D gene. The CDR3 is 13 amino acids. Trimming pared 4 bases from V and 7 bases from J, leaving 10 bases between. Germline CDR1 KGHDR, CDR2 SFDVKD.